This passage covers 30 T cell receptor beta chains from one sample sequenced in a study of blood T cell repertoires in COVID-19. Libraries were prepared by immunoSEQ multiplex PCR; TCRdb keeps only in-frame clonotypes and omits some of them. The data contain roughly 260,000 clones, 90% to 95% of them seen just once; the ten biggest clones take up 0.95% to 1.5%. The specimen was PBMCs or T cells enriched from blood (not recorded which). Every receptor here comes from a human donor in a cohort exposed to, infected with or recovered from COVID-19 (not recorded which). The donor label of this sample is uncertain.

The genes are TRBV5-8 and TRBJ1-1; possible D gene TRBD1, 5 bases. V lost 4 bases and J lost 3, with 19 bases in between. The germline gives CDR1 SGHTS, CDR2 YDEGEE. The CDR3 contains 16 residues. For the CDR3, the DNA is TGTGCCAGCAGCCCCAGGGCAAGGGGAGGGGACACTGAAGCTTTCTTT. This translates into CASSPRARGGDTEAFF. The full variable domain, in which reference TRBV5-8 and TRBJ1-1 provide the parts outside the CDR3, is EAGVTQSPTHLIKTRGQQATLRCSPISGHTSVYWYQQALGLGLQFLLWYDEGEERNRGNFPPRFSGRQFPNYSSELNVNALELEDSALYLCASSPRARGGDTEAFFGQGTRLTVV.

The rearrangement links TRBV6-5 to TRBJ1-6, with 8 bases lining up with TRBD1. Per germline, CDR1 MNHEY and CDR2 SVGAGI. Unmatched junction bases numbered 8, after V lost 6 bases and J lost 7 bases. This CDR3 is 15 amino acids long. The CDR3 loop reads CASSPDRGVNSPLHF. The DNA for the CDR3 is TGTGCCAGCAGCCCAGACAGGGGTGTAAATTCACCCCTCCACTTT.

This clone is a singleton in its sample. The chain combines TRBV28 with TRBJ1-1, with 8 bases aligning to TRBD1. Germline CDR1 is MDHEN and CDR2 is SYDVKM. This CDR3 comprises 13 residues. V was clipped by 2 bases and J by 11 bases; unmatched bases: 7. The DNA of the CDR3 is TGTGCCAGCAGTTTAAGGTCAGGGGGCAGCGCTTTCTTT. Translated: CASSLRSGGSAFF.

Turning to this clone: Other nucleotide sequences from this sample produce the same CDR3. V gene TRBV12-3 or TRBV12-4 combines with J gene TRBJ2-7; weak D call: TRBD1 (5 bases). V was shortened by 1 base and J by 3 bases, with 7 bases between the two germline ends. This CDR3 has 13 amino acids. Here the CDR3 DNA reads TGTGCCAGCAGTTTAGGGCAGGGCTACGAGCAGTACTTC. The encoded protein is CASSLGQGYEQYF.

V is TRBV21-1 and J is TRBJ1-2; the table's D call, TRBD1, was not checked against the DNA. TRBV21-1 is shown as a pseudogene. CDR3 size: 16 residues. Here the CDR3 DNA reads TGTGCCAGCAGCAAAGGGGGCCCGCTGGGCTCCTGGGGCTACACCTTC. Protein sequence: CASSKGGPLGSWGYTF.

This clone was detected once. The rearrangement links TRBV5-1 to TRBJ2-2; D possibly corresponds to TRBD1 (5 bases). The CDR3 loop spans 16 amino acids. Trimming took off 6 bases at V and 3 bases at J, with 18 bases between the two ends. CDR1 and CDR2 (germline): SGHRS, YFSETQ. The CDR3 here is CASTLAGAYDTGELFF. The CDR3 DNA reads as TGCGCCAGCACCCTGGCTGGGGCCTATGACACCGGGGAGCTGTTTTTT.

CDR3 coding DNA: TGCGCCAGCAGCCAAGATAGAGCGAACACTGAAGCTTTCTTT. Translated: CASSQDRANTEAFF. V and J are TRBV4-1 and TRBJ1-1; no clear D gene. The V gene lost 0 bases and the J gene lost 1 base, with 6 bases spanning the gap. The germline V gene has CDR1 MGHRA and CDR2 YSYEKL. This CDR3 has 14 amino acids.

The CDR3 coding sequence is TGTGCCAGCAGTTACTCTACAACAGGTCCGGATGGCTACACCTTC. Its protein product is CASSYSTTGPDGYTF. The gene calls are TRBV6-5 and TRBJ1-2, with a weak D call TRBD1 (5 bases). The CDR3 has 15 residues. Trimming took off 0 bases at V and 6 bases at J, with 14 bases between the two ends. Germline CDR1 reads MNHEY; CDR2 reads SVGAGI.

V usage is TRBV6-6 and J usage is TRBJ2-5; 8 positions agree with TRBD2. CDR3 length: 16 residues. CDR1 and CDR2 (germline): MNHNY, SVGAGI (reference sequence). Trimming took 0 bases from V and 1 from J; bases not matched to a gene: 4. Here the CDR3 DNA reads TGTGCCAGCAGTTACTCGGCGGGGGGCGGCCAAGAGACCCAGTACTTC. It specifies CASSYSAGGGQETQYF.

The chain is built from TRBV30 and TRBJ2-7; D not certain. Germline V gives CDR1 GTSNPN, CDR2 SVGIG (reference sequence). Trimming pared 5 bases from V and 0 bases from J, leaving 11 bases between. The CDR3 is made up of 13 amino acids. The DNA for the CDR3 is TGTGCCTGGGAGGAGAGTAGCTCCTACGAGCAGTACTTC. It specifies CAWEESSSYEQYF. The whole variable domain, filled in from reference TRBV30 and TRBJ2-7, reads SQTIHQWPATLVQPVGSPLSLECTVEGTSNPNLYWYRQAAGRGLQLLFYSVGIGQISSEVPQNLSASRPQDRQFILSSKKLLLSDSGFYLCAWEESSSYEQYFGPGTRLTVT.

The rearrangement uses TRBV3-1 (or the pseudogene TRBV3-2) and TRBJ1-5; 7 positions match TRBD1. The CDR3 contains 16 residues. V was clipped by 4 bases and J by 3 bases; unmatched bases: 9. CDR1 is LGHDT and CDR2 is YNNKEL in the germline V gene (reference sequence). The CDR3 spells CASSRSNRGDNQPQHF. CDR3 bases: TGTGCCAGCAGCCGATCCAACAGGGGCGACAATCAGCCCCAGCATTTT.

V and J are TRBV20-1 and TRBJ2-5, with 7 bases lining up with TRBD2. Germline V CDR1 and CDR2: DFQATT, SNEGSKA (reference sequence). The CDR3 has 15 residues. V shed 3 bases and J 9 bases; nucleotides not matched to a gene: 16. The CDR3 DNA follows: TGCAGTGCTAGTCAGCAGCGGGGCCCCGGGATGGCCCAGTACTTC. Its protein is CSASQQRGPGMAQYF.

This chain uses TRBV29-1 with TRBJ2-5; 11 nucleotides line up with TRBD1. CDR1 and CDR2 from the germline V gene are SQVTM and ANQGSEA. With 5 bases clipped from V and 5 bases from J, the junction kept 4 bases outside the gene matches. This CDR3 has 13 residues. DNA for the CDR3: TGCAGCGTTCGGGACAGGGGGTTGGAGACCCAGTACTTC. Translation gives CSVRDRGLETQYF.

The chain employs TRBV14 and TRBJ1-2, with D possibly being TRBD1 (5 bases). The CDR3 is 13 amino acids. Trimming took 1 base from V and 8 from J, leaving 11 bases between them. CDR1 and CDR2 (germline): SGHDN, FVKESK. The CDR3 spells CASSQVATGGYTF. The CDR3 DNA reads TGTGCCAGCAGCCAAGTGGCCACAGGCGGCTACACCTTC. The full variable domain, rest sourced from reference TRBV14 and TRBJ1-2, is EAGVTQFPSHSVIEKGQTVTLRCDPISGHDNLYWYRRVMGKEIKFLLHFVKESKQDESGMPNNRFLAERTGGTYSTLKVQPAELEDSGVYFCASSQVATGGYTFGSGTRLTVV.

This rearrangement joins TRBV3-1 (or the pseudogene TRBV3-2) to TRBJ1-6; D remains unclear. There are 15 residues in the CDR3. CDR1 LGHDT and CDR2 YNNKEL come from the germline V gene (reference sequence). The V and J ends lost 0 bases and 7 bases respectively, with 10 bases between them. The CDR3 protein is CASSQDLWRNSPLHF. The CDR3 bases are TGTGCCAGCAGCCAAGATCTGTGGAGGAATTCACCCCTCCACTTT.

This chain connects TRBV3-1 (or the pseudogene TRBV3-2) to TRBJ1-1; 12 nucleotides match TRBD1. This CDR3 comprises 16 residues. Germline V CDR1 and CDR2: LGHDT, YNNKEL (reference sequence). V lost 1 base to trimming and J lost 4 bases; unmatched junction nucleotides: 4. Written as DNA, the CDR3 is TGTGCCAGCAGCCAAGCTCCGGGACAGGGGGCCACTGAAGCTTTCTTT. It yields the protein CASSQAPGQGATEAFF.

The CDR3 reads CASRKSSSGGARTDTQYF. CDR3 in DNA: TGCGCCAGCAGAAAGTCCAGTAGCGGGGGGGCTCGCACAGATACGCAGTATTTT. The chain recombines TRBV5-1 with TRBJ2-3; TRBD2 aligns across 11 bases. The germline CDR1 and CDR2 sequences are SGHRS and YFSETQ. The CDR3 spans 18 residues. J gave up 1 base and V 5 bases, and 12 bases lay outside the gene matches.

The chain employs TRBV11-3 and TRBJ2-1, with 8 bases matching TRBD2. The CDR3 is made up of 15 amino acids. Germline trimming cut 6 bases from V and 2 bases from J; bases unmatched to any gene: 6. Germline V gives CDR1 SGHNT, CDR2 YENEEA. CDR3 DNA sequence: TGTGCCAGCAGTCTTGGGCGGGGGGCCTACAATGAGCAGTTCTTC. Translating gives CASSLGRGAYNEQFF.

The chain has TRBV24-1 and TRBJ1-2; 12 bases line up with TRBD1. CDR1 is KGHDR and CDR2 is SFDVKD in the germline V gene. J was trimmed by 4 bases and V by 9 bases; bases with no gene match: 14. CDR3 length: 17 residues. The CDR3 spells CATRRCGTGGAAYGYTF. In DNA, the CDR3 is TGTGCCACCCGCCGGTGTGGGACAGGGGGCGCTGCCTATGGCTACACCTTC.

The chain is built from TRBV11-1 and TRBJ2-7, with 8 bases identical to TRBD1. This CDR3 has 14 residues. V gave up 3 bases and J gave up 6 bases; unmatched junction bases: 7. The V gene's germline CDR1 is SGHAT and CDR2 FQDESV (reference sequence). CDR3 residues: CASSLYQGAAEQYF. The CDR3 region has the DNA TGTGCCAGCAGCTTGTACCAGGGGGCAGCCGAGCAGTACTTC.

J is TRBJ2-2 and V is TRBV11-3, with D perhaps TRBD2 (6 bases). The CDR3 spans 17 residues. V shed 5 bases and J shed 7 bases, with 23 bases lying between them. CDR1 and CDR2 from the germline V gene are SGHNT and YENEEA. Written as DNA, the CDR3 is TGTGCCAGCAGCCCCCGTTTCGGAAGGGGAGGTAGCGGGGAGCTGTTTTTT. This codes for CASSPRFGRGGSGELFF. The full variable domain, in which reference TRBV11-3 and TRBJ2-2 provide the parts outside the CDR3, is EAGVVQSPRYKIIEKKQPVAFWCNPISGHNTLYWYLQNLGQGPELLIRYENEEAVDDSQLPKDRFSAERLKGVDSTLKIQPAELGDSAVYLCASSPRFGRGGSGELFFGEGSRLTVL.

The chain recombines TRBV10-3 with TRBJ2-7; TRBD1 matches 8 bases. CDR1 and CDR2 (germline): ENHRY, SYGVKD. V lost 4 bases to trimming and J lost 2 bases; unmatched junction nucleotides: 7. The length of the CDR3 is 15 residues. The CDR3, as DNA: TGTGCCATCAGTGGATCGACAGGGGCTACCTACGAGCAGTACTTC. It translates to CAISGSTGATYEQYF.

The chain couples TRBV10-3 to TRBJ2-2, with 8 bases fitting TRBD2. CDR1 is ENHRY, CDR2 SYGVKD, per germline. Unmatched junction bases numbered 6, after V lost 5 bases and J lost 1 base. The CDR3 has 16 amino acids. In DNA form, the CDR3 reads TGTGCCATCAGTCCTTTTAGCGGGGTGAACACCGGGGAGCTGTTTTTT. Protein sequence: CAISPFSGVNTGELFF.

V gene TRBV6-5 combines with J gene TRBJ1-2, with D perhaps TRBD1 (6 bases). CDR3 size: 12 residues. Deletions cut 7 bases from V and 5 bases from J, with 11 bases between. Germline-derived CDR1 and CDR2 are MNHEY and SVGAGI. The CDR3 reads CASNTGWYGYTF. As DNA, the CDR3 is TGTGCCAGCAATACAGGGTGGTATGGCTACACCTTC.

The chain links TRBV10-3 to TRBJ1-1; D call uncertain. Per germline, CDR1 ENHRY and CDR2 SYGVKD. CDR3 length: 17 residues. Deletions cut 3 bases from V and 7 bases from J, with 24 bases between. The CDR3 sequence: CAISDPLRTALQFEAFF. The CDR3 nucleotides read TGTGCCATCAGTGACCCCCTCAGGACTGCTCTGCAATTTGAAGCTTTCTTT.

This rearrangement joins TRBV9 to TRBJ2-3; 14 nucleotides match TRBD2. Germline-derived CDR1 and CDR2 are SGDLS and YYNGEE. Trimming took 4 bases from V and 4 from J; bases not matched to a gene: 5. The CDR3 has 16 amino acids. CDR3 sequence: CASSTGTSGGSDTQYF. CDR3 DNA sequence: TGTGCCAGCAGCACAGGGACTAGCGGGGGCTCAGATACGCAGTATTTT.

The chain is built from TRBV7-3 and TRBJ2-5; 8 nucleotides align to TRBD2. After removal of 5 bases from V and 5 bases from J, the junction contained 13 bases not matched to a gene. The V gene's germline CDR1 is SGHTA and CDR2 FQGTGA. This CDR3 spans 16 amino acids. CDR3 region: CASSPNPGTRDETQYF. In DNA form, the CDR3 reads TGTGCCAGCAGCCCAAACCCCGGGACTAGGGACGAGACCCAGTACTTC.

The rearrangement joins TRBV29-1 to TRBJ2-5, with 7 bases matching TRBD1. Trimming at V came to 4 bases and at J to 5 bases, leaving 7 bases not matched to a gene. The CDR3 has 13 amino acids. Germline-derived CDR1 and CDR2 are SQVTM and ANQGSEA. CDR3 loop: CSVGITGVETQYF. The CDR3 DNA follows: TGCAGCGTTGGAATCACAGGGGTGGAGACCCAGTACTTC.

The chain has TRBV19 and TRBJ2-7; 7 bases match TRBD1. Germline loops: CDR1 LNHDA, CDR2 SQIVND (reference sequence). Unmatched junction bases numbered 10, after V lost 6 bases and J lost 5 bases. The CDR3 runs 14 residues. This CDR3 is CASRTNRGPNEQYF. DNA of the CDR3: TGTGCCAGTAGAACAAACAGGGGCCCCAACGAGCAGTACTTC.

The sample holds a few counts of this clone. The genes are TRBV27 and TRBJ1-1; D may be TRBD1 (6 bases). Trimming took off 4 bases at V and 8 bases at J, with 20 bases between the two ends. CDR1 MNHEY and CDR2 SMNVEV come from the germline V gene (reference sequence). The CDR3 totals 15 residues. The CDR3 loop reads CASSSRYPGQSEAFF. The CDR3 DNA follows: TGTGCCAGCAGTTCGAGGTACCCAGGACAGTCAGAAGCTTTCTTT.